This T cell receptor (beta chain) was captured by sequencing in a study of OX40 agonist ivuxolimab in advanced cancers. About the full investigation: The costimulatory receptor OX40 (CD134) was targeted by ivuxolimab, a fully human IgG2 agonistic monoclonal antibody. Intravenous ivuxolimab was administered to patients every 2 weeks at six dose levels: 0.01, 0.1, 0.3, 1.5, 3 and 10 mg/kg. Of the 50 to 55 patients in dose escalation, 19 had hepatocellular carcinoma, some 15 had melanoma, 9 had renal cell carcinoma and 9 had head and neck cancer. In the dose-escalation cohort, 82.7% of patients were male, and the mean age was around 60 years, with a range of roughly 20 to 85. Prior anti-PD-1, anti-PD-L1 or anti-CTLA-4 therapy was permitted, and checkpoint inhibitors had been received by roughly 40% of dose-escalation patients. Partial responses occurred in three dose-escalation patients, of whom one had hepatocellular carcinoma and two had cutaneous melanoma. Peripheral TCRbeta sequencing was intended to test whether TCR sequence diversity was altered and clonal T-cell expansion was caused by ivuxolimab. The paper covers the monotherapy dose-escalation part of the phase I ivuxolimab trial, which included N ≈ 50 patients. General findings and caveats noted by the study authors: In the 0.1-3.0 mg/kg groups, partial responders had among the lowest normalized peripheral clonal expansion, particularly in CD8+ T cells. Which antigens the clonally expanded peripheral T cells were specific for was not determined. At doses from 0.1 to 3.0 mg/kg, clonal expansion was seen in both CD4+ and CD8+ blood T cells between baseline and week 6. Low levels of normalized T-cell clonal expansion were also seen in some patients who did not respond. After ivuxolimab, expanded clones were on average more numerous among CD8+ T cells than among CD4+ T cells.

Concerning this clone: Its target antigen remains unknown. Qualities for individual bases were not recorded, and no much larger clone is one base off.

From the germline V gene, CDR1 is SGHDN and CDR2 is FVKESK. Inclusive of the bounding cysteine and phenylalanine, the CDR3 is 13 residues long. Of the read, only the CDR3 DNA is kept; its 39 bases are in frame from base 1. V loses 1 base of germline sequence and J loses 8 bases, and the interval between the two ends is 9 bases. Patients with autoimmune disease history or receiving systemic immunosuppression were excluded from the trial. Peripheral blood for TCR sequencing was drawn from every dose cohort at baseline, at cycle 4 day 1 and at cycle 7 day 1. Samples came from an open-label, multicenter, first-in-human phase I dose-escalation trial of ivuxolimab. Adults with locally advanced or metastatic melanoma, renal cell, hepatocellular, or head and neck squamous cell carcinoma were enrolled in the trial. CD4+ and CD8+ T cells were sorted separately from peripheral blood before TCR sequencing. Genomic DNA was isolated from the sorted cells so that the TCRbeta CDR3 region could be sequenced. The immunoSEQ Assay was used for sequencing of TCRbeta CDR3 regions. TCRdb retrieved this table from immuneACCESS and kept in-frame rearrangements only. Not all clones are present; in checked studies, unresolved V genes account for under half, and no reason is known for the remainder. The table for this sample lists approximately 45,000 clones; about 88% of them were counted only once. The ten largest clonotypes hold around half of the sample.

This TCR was recovered from an adult with an advanced solid tumor such as melanoma, head and neck, liver or kidney cancer. The sequenced sample was CD4+ or CD8+ T cells sorted from blood, obtained in a trial of the OX40 agonist ivuxolimab. The V gene is TRBV14 and the J gene is TRBJ2-1; the D segment could be TRBD2, given 5 matching bases. The DNA sequence reads TGTGCCAGCAGCCAAGGGCGGGTGGATGAGCAGTTCTTC. This encodes CASSQGRVDEQFF.